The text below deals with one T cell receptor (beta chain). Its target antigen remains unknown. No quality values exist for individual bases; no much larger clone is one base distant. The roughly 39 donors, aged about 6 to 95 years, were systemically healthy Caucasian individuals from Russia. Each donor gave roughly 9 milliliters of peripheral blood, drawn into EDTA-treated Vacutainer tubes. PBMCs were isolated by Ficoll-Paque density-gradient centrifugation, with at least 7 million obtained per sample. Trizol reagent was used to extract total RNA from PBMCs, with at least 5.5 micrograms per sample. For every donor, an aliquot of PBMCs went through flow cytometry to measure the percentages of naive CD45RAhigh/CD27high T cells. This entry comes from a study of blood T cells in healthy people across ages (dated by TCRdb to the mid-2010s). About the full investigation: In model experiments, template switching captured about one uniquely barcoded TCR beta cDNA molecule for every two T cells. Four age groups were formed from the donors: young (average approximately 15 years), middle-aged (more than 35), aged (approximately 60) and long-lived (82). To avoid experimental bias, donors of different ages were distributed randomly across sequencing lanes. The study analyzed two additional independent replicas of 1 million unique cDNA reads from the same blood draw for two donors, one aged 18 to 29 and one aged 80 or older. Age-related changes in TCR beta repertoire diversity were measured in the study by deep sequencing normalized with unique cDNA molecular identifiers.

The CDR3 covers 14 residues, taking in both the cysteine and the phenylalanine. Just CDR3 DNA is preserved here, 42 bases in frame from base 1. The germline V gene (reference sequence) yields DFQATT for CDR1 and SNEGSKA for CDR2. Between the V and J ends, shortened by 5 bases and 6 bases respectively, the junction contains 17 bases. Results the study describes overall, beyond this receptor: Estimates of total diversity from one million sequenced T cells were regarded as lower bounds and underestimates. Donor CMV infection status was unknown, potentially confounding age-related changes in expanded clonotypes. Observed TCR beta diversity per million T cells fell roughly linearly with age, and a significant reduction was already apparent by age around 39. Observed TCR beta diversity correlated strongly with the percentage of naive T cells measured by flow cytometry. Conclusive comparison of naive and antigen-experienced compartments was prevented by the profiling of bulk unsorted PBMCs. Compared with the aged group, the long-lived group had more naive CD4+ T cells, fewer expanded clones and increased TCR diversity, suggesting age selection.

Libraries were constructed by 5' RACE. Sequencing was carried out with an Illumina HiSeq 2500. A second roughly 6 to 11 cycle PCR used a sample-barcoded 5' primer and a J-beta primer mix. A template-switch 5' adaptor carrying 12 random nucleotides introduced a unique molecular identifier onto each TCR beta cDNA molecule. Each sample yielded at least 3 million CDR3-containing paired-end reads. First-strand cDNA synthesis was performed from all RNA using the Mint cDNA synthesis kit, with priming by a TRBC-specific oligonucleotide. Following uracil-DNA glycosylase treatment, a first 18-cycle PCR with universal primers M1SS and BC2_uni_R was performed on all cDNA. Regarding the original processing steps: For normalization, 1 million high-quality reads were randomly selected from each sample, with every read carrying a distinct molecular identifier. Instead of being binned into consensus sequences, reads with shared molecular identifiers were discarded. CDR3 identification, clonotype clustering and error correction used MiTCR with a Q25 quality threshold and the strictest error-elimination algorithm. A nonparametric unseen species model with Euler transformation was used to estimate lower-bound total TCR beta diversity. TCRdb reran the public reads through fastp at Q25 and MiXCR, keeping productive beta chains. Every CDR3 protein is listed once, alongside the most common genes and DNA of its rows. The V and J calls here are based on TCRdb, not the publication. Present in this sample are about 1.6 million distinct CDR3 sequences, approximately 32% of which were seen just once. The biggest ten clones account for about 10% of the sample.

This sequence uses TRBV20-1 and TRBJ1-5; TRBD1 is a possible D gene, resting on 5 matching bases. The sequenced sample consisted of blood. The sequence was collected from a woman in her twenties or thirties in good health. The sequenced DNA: TGCAGTGCTTGCCAGGGCGGGGGAGGTCAGCCCCAGCATTTT. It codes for CSACQGGGGQPQHF.